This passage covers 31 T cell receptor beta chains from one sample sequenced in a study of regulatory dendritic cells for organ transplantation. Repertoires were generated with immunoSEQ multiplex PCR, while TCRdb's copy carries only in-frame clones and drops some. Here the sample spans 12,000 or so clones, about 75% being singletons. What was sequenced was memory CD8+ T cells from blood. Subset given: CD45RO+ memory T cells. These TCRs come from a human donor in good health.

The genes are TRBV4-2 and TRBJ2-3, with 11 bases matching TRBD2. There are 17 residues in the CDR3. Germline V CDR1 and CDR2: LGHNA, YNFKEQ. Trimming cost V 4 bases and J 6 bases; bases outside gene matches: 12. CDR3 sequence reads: CASSPPIAGGPGDTQYF. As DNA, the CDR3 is TGTGCCAGCAGCCCTCCTATAGCGGGAGGGCCGGGGGATACGCAGTATTTT.

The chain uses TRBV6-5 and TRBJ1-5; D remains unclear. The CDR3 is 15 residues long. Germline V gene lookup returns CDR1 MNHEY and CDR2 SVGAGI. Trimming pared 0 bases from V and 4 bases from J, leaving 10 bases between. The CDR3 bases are TGTGCCAGCAGTTACTCTGGAGCCTTAAATCAGCCCCAGCATTTT. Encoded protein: CASSYSGALNQPQHF.

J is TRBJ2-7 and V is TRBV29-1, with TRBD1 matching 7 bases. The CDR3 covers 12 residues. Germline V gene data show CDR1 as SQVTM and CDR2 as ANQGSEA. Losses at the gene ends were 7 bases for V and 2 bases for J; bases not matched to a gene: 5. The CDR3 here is CSGGQTTYEQYF. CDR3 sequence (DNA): TGCAGCGGGGGACAGACAACCTACGAGCAGTACTTC.

CDR3 loop: CASSLGARNTDTQYF. CDR3 nucleotide sequence: TGTGCCAGCAGTTTAGGAGCCCGAAACACAGATACGCAGTATTTT. This rearrangement joins TRBV28 to TRBJ2-3; D remains unclear. Germline CDR1 is MDHEN and CDR2 is SYDVKM. The CDR3 consists of 15 residues. Trimming cost V 2 bases and J 2 bases, with 11 bases left between them.

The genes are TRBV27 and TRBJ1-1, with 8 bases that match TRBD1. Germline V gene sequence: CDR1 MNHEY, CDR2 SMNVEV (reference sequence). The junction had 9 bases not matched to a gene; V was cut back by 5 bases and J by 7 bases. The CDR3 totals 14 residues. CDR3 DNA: TGTGCCAGCAGTCAGTGGACAGGGTCTGATGAAGCTTTCTTT. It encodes CASSQWTGSDEAFF.

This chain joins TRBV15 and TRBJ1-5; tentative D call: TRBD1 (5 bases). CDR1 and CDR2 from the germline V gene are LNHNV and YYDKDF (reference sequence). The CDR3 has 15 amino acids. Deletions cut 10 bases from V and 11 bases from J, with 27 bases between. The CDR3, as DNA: TGTGCCAGGGACGCGCGGCCCTTTTCGATTTGGTCCCAGCATTTT. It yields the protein CARDARPFSIWSQHF.

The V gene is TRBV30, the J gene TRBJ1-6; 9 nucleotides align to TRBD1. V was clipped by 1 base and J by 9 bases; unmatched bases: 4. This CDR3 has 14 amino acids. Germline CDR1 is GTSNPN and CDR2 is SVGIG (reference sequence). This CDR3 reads CAWSEGTGSSPLHF. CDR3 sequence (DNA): TGTGCCTGGAGTGAGGGGACAGGGAGTTCACCCCTCCACTTT. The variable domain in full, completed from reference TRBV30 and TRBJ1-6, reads SQTIHQWPATLVQPVGSPLSLECTVEGTSNPNLYWYRQAAGRGLQLLFYSVGIGQISSEVPQNLSASRPQDRQFILSSKKLLLSDSGFYLCAWSEGTGSSPLHFGNGTRLTVT.

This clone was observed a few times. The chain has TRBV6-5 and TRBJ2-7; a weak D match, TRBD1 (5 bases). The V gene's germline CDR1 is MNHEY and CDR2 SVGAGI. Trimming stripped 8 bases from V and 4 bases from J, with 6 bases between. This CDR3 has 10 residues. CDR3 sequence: CASGAYEQYF. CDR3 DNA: TGTGCCAGCGGGGCTTACGAGCAGTACTTC.

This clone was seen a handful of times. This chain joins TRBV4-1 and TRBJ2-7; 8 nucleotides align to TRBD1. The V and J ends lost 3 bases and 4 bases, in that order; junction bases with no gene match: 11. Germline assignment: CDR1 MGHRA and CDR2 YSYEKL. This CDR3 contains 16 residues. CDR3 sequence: CASSQAADRATYEQYF. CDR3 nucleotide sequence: TGCGCCAGCAGCCAGGCCGCGGACAGGGCCACGTACGAGCAGTACTTC.

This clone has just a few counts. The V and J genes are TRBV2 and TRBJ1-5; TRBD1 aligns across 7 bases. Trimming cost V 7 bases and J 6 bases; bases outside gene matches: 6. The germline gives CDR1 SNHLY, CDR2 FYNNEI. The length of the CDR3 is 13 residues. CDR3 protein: CASKNRGSQPQHF. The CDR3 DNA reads TGTGCCAGCAAGAACAGGGGAAGTCAGCCCCAGCATTTT.

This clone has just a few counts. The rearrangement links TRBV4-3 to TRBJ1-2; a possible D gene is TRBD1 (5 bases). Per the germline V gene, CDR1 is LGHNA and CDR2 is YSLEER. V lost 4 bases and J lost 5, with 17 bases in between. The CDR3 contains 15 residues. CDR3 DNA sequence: TGCGCCAGCAGCCCCCTGTGGGGGGAAACGTATGGCTACACCTTC. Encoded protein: CASSPLWGETYGYTF.

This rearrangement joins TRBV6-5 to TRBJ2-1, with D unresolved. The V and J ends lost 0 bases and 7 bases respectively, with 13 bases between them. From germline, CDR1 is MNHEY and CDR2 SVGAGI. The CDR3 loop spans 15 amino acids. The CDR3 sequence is CASSYSSFLENEQFF. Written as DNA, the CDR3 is TGTGCCAGCAGTTACTCGTCATTTTTGGAAAATGAGCAGTTCTTC.

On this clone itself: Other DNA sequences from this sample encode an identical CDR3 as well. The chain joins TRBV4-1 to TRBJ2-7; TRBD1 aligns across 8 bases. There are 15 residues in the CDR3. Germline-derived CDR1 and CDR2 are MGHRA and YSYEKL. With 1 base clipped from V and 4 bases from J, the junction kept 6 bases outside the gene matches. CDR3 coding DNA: TGCGCCAGCAGCCAAGTAGGGACAGGACCTTACGAGCAGTACTTC. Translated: CASSQVGTGPYEQYF.

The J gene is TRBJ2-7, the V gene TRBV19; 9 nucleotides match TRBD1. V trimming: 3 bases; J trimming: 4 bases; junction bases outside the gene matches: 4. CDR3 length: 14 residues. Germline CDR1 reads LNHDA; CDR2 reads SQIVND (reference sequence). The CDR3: CASSMGQGGYEQYF. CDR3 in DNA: TGTGCCAGTAGTATGGGACAGGGTGGATACGAGCAGTACTTC.

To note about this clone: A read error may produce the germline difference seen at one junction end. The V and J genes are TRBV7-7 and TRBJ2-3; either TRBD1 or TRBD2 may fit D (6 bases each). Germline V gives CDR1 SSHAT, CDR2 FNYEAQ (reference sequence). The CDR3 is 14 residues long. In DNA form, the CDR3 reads TGTGCTAGCAGCTTGGAGGGGGTTACAGATACGCAGTATTTT. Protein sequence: CASSLEGVTDTQYF. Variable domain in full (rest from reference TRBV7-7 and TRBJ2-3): GAGVSQSPRYKVTKRGQDVTLRCDPISSHATLYWYQQALGQGPEFLTYFNYEAQPDKSGLPSDRFSAERPEGSISTLTIQRTEQRDSAMYRCASSLEGVTDTQYFGPGTRLTVL.

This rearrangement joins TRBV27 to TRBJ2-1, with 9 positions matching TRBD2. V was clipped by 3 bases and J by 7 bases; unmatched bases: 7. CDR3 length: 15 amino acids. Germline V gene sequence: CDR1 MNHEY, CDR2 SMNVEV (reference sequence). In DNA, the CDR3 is TGTGCCAGCAGTTTCCAAGCGGGGGGACCGAATGAGCAGTTCTTC. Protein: CASSFQAGGPNEQFF.

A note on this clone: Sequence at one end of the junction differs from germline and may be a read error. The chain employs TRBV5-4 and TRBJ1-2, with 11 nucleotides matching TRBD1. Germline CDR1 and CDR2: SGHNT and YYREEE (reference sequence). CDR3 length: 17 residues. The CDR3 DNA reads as TGCGCCAGCAGCCAAGAAGTTCCCGGGACAGGGGGCTATGGCTACACCTTC. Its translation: CASSQEVPGTGGYGYTF. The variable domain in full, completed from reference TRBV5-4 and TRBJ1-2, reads ETGVTQSPTHLIKTRGQQVTLRCSSQSGHNTVSWYQQALGQGPQFIFQYYREEENGRGNFPPRFSGLQFPNYSSELNVNALELDDSALYLCASSQEVPGTGGYGYTFGSGTRLTVV.

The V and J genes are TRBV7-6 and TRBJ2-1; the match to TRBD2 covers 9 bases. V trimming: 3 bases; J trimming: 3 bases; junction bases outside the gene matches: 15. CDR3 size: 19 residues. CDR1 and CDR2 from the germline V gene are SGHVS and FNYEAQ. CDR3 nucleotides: TGTGCCAGCAGCTTTGGCCCCACTGGGGCAGCGGGGGGCTACAATGAGCAGTTCTTC. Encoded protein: CASSFGPTGAAGGYNEQFF.

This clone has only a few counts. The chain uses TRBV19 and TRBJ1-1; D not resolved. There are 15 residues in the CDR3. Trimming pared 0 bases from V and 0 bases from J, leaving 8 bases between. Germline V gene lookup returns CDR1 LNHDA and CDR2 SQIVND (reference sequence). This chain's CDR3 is CASSIDSLMNTEAFF. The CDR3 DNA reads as TGTGCCAGTAGTATAGACAGTTTAATGAACACTGAAGCTTTCTTT.

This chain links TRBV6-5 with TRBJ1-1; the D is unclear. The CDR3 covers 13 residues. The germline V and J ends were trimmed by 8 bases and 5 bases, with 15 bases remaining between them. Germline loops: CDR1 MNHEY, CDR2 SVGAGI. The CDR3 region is CASVYSPRTEAFF. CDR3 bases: TGTGCCAGCGTCTACAGTCCGAGAACTGAAGCTTTCTTT.

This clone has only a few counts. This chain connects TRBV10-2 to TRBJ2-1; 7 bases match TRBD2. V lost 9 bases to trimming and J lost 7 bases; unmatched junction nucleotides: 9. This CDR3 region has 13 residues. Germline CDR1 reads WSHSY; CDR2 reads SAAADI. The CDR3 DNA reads TGCGCCAGGGGGGGGAGGGCCGTTAATGAGCAGTTCTTC. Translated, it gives CARGGRAVNEQFF.

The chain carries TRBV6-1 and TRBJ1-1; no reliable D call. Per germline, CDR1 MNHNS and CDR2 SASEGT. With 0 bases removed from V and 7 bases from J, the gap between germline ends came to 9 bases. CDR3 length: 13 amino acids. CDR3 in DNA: TGTGCCAGCAGTGAAGCGCGAGGGATTGAAGCTTTCTTT. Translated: CASSEARGIEAFF.

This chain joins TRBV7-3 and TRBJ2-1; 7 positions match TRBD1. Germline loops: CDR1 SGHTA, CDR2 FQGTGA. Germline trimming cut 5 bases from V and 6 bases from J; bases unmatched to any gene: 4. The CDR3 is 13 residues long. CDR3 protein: CASSVGTANEQFF. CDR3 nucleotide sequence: TGTGCCAGCAGCGTCGGGACAGCCAATGAGCAGTTCTTC. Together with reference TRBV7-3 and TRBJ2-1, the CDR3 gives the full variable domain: GAGVSQTPSNKVTEKGKYVELRCDPISGHTALYWYRQSLGQGPEFLIYFQGTGAADDSGLPNDRFFAVRPEGSVSTLKIQRTERGDSAVYLCASSVGTANEQFFGPGTRLTVL.

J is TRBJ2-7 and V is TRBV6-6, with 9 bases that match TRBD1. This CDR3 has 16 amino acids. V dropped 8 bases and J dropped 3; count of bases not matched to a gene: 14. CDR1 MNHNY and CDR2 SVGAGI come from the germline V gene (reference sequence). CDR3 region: CASAKGGTGTLYEQYF. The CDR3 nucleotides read TGTGCCAGCGCTAAAGGGGGGACAGGGACACTCTACGAGCAGTACTTC.

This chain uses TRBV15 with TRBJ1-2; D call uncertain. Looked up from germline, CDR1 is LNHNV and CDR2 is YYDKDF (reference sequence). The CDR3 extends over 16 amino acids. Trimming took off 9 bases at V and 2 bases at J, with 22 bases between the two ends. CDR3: CATTTLADSTNYGYTF. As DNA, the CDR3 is TGTGCCACGACAACCCTGGCGGATAGCACCAACTATGGCTACACCTTC.

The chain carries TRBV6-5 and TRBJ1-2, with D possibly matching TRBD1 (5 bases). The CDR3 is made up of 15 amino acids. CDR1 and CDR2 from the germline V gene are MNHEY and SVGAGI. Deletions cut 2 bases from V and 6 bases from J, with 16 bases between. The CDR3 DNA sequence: TGTGCCAGCAGTTACGGTGCAGGGCAGGTTAATGGCTACACCTTC. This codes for CASSYGAGQVNGYTF.

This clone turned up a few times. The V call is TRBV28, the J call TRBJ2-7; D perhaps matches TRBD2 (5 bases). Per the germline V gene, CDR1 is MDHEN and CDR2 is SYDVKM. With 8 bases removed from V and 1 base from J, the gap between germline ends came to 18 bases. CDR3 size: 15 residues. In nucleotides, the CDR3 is TGTGCCAGCCGCGATGCGGGTGGGTTATCCTACGAGCAGTACTTC. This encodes CASRDAGGLSYEQYF. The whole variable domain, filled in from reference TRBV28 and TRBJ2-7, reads DVKVTQSSRYLVKRTGEKVFLECVQDMDHENMFWYRQDPGLGLRLIYFSYDVKMKEKGDIPEGYSVSREKKERFSLILESASTNQTSMYLCASRDAGGLSYEQYFGPGTRLTVT.

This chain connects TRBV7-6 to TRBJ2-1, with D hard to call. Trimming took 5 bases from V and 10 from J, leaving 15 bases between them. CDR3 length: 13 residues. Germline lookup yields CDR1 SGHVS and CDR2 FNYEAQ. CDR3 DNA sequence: TGTGCCAGCAGCGTCGGACCAATGGAAGAGCAGTTCTTC. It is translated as CASSVGPMEEQFF.

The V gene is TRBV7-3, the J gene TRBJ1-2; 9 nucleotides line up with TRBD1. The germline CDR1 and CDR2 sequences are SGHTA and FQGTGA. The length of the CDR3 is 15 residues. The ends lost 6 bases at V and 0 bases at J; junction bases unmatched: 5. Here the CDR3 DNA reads TGTGCCAGCAGTTTGGGACAGGGAGCTAACTATGGCTACACCTTC. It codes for CASSLGQGANYGYTF.

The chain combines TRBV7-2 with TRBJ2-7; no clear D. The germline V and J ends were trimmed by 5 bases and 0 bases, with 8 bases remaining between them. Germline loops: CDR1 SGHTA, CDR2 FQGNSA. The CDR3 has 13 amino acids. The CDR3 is CASSEDPSYEQYF. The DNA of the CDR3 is TGTGCCAGCAGCGAGGACCCCTCCTACGAGCAGTACTTC.

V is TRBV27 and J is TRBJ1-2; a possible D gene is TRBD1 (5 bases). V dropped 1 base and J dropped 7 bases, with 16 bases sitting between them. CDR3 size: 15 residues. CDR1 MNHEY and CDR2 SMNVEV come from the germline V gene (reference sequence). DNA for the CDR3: TGTGCCAGCAGTTTATTTCCCGGGGCCAGTTTTGGCTACACCTTC. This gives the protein CASSLFPGASFGYTF.